The 27 T cell receptor beta chains presented below share a single source sample, sequenced in a study of blood T cell repertoires in COVID-19. Method: immunoSEQ multiplex PCR; TCRdb's copy keeps in-frame clones and lacks some. The profile shows roughly 130,000 clones, approximately 84% of them singletons. The sample taken for sequencing was peripheral blood. Receptors originate from a man aged 65 to 85 with acute or convalescent COVID-19.

The chain couples TRBV28 to TRBJ2-7, with 8 bases matching TRBD2. The junction had 4 bases not matched to a gene; V was cut back by 1 base and J by 2 bases. The CDR3 runs 15 residues. Germline V gene sequence: CDR1 MDHEN, CDR2 SYDVKM. The DNA for the CDR3 is TGTGCCAGCAGTTTATTCGGGGGGGCCGCCTACGAGCAGTACTTC. Residues: CASSLFGGAAYEQYF.

The gene calls are TRBV4-1 and TRBJ1-5; D gene uncertain. The germline V gene encodes CDR1 MGHRA and CDR2 YSYEKL. This CDR3 comprises 12 residues. Trimming left V 3 bases short and J 5 bases short, with 5 bases between. The CDR3 nucleotides read TGCGCCAGCAGCCACCCCGATCAGCCCCAGCATTTT. This translates into CASSHPDQPQHF.

The chain has TRBV6-5 and TRBJ1-5; D is perhaps TRBD1 (5 bases). Germline CDR1 is MNHEY and CDR2 is SVGAGI. This CDR3 contains 11 residues. The V and J ends lost 2 bases and 15 bases respectively, with 11 bases between them. This CDR3 reads CASSYRGAWHF. CDR3 coding DNA: TGTGCCAGCAGTTACCGTGGGGCTTGGCATTTT.

There are a few counts of this clone. The chain joins TRBV6-5 to TRBJ1-3; D is possibly TRBD1 (5 bases). This CDR3 is 14 amino acids long. Germline V gene sequence: CDR1 MNHEY, CDR2 SVGAGI. Deletions cut 4 bases from V and 0 bases from J, with 7 bases between. In DNA form, the CDR3 reads TGTGCCAGCAGTTCCAGGGTCTCTGGAAACACCATATATTTT. Protein sequence: CASSSRVSGNTIYF.

This chain connects TRBV6-6 to TRBJ1-1; no firm D call. Trimming stripped 5 bases from V and 0 bases from J, with 7 bases between. This CDR3 comprises 13 residues. Germline loops: CDR1 MNHNY, CDR2 SVGAGI (reference sequence). The CDR3 nucleotides are TGTGCCAGCAGTCAACAAGTGAACACTGAAGCTTTCTTT. Protein: CASSQQVNTEAFF.

The V and J genes are TRBV27 and TRBJ2-7, with 7 bases identical to TRBD1. This CDR3 region has 15 residues. Germline trimming cut 2 bases from V and 4 bases from J; bases unmatched to any gene: 8. The germline V gene encodes CDR1 MNHEY and CDR2 SMNVEV (reference sequence). CDR3 amino acids: CASSLRAGGVYEQYF. CDR3 in DNA: TGTGCCAGCAGTTTAAGGGCAGGGGGAGTTTACGAGCAGTACTTC.

There are many counts of this clone. The gene calls are TRBV2 and TRBJ2-7, with TRBD1 identical over 8 bases. Germline lookup yields CDR1 SNHLY and CDR2 FYNNEI. Trimming cost V 7 bases and J 3 bases; bases outside gene matches: 5. The CDR3 spans 13 residues. Here the CDR3 reads CASNGQGNYEQYF. For the CDR3, the DNA is TGTGCCAGCAATGGACAGGGTAACTACGAGCAGTACTTC.

This chain uses TRBV3-1 (or the pseudogene TRBV3-2) with TRBJ1-6; tentatively, D is TRBD1 (5 bases). There are 13 residues in the CDR3. Per the germline V gene, CDR1 is LGHDT and CDR2 is YNNKEL (reference sequence). Trimming took 2 bases from V and 7 from J, leaving 6 bases between them. Here the CDR3 reads CASSQTGNSPLHF. CDR3 in DNA: TGTGCCAGCAGCCAAACAGGAAATTCACCCCTCCACTTT.

The chain is built from TRBV14 and TRBJ1-1; 7 bases fit TRBD1. Germline-derived CDR1 and CDR2 are SGHDN and FVKESK. The trim removed 6 bases at V and 0 bases at J, leaving 7 bases unmatched. CDR3 length: 15 residues. This CDR3 reads CASRGRGPVNTEAFF. For the CDR3, the DNA is TGTGCCAGCAGAGGAAGGGGGCCTGTGAACACTGAAGCTTTCTTT.

The chain has TRBV5-1 and TRBJ2-3, with TRBD2 matching over 12 bases. CDR3 length: 17 residues. Germline assignment: CDR1 SGHRS and CDR2 YFSETQ. The J segment lost 1 base and the V segment lost 3 bases, leaving 6 bases of the junction unmatched. The CDR3, as DNA: TGCGCCAGCAGCTGGGATGCTAGCGGGGGGGGCACAGATACGCAGTATTTT. It codes for CASSWDASGGGTDTQYF.

There are a few counts of this clone. The V gene is TRBV2, the J gene TRBJ1-5; 11 positions match TRBD1. The CDR3 has 14 residues. V was clipped by 6 bases and J by 5 bases; unmatched bases: 3. Germline CDR1 is SNHLY and CDR2 is FYNNEI. CDR3 DNA sequence: TGTGCCAGCAGAGGGGACAGGGGGGATCAGCCCCAGCATTTT. The encoded protein is CASRGDRGDQPQHF.

The rearrangement uses TRBV6-8 and TRBJ2-5, with no clear D. This CDR3 comprises 12 residues. Trimming stripped 9 bases from V and 2 bases from J, with 10 bases between. Germline lookup yields CDR1 MNHGY and CDR2 SAAAGT. CDR3 in amino acids: CASVSLQETQYF. CDR3 DNA sequence: TGTGCCAGTGTTTCGCTACAAGAGACCCAGTACTTC.

This chain links TRBV1 with TRBJ1-6; the D call of TRBD1 is as the table states it, not checked on the DNA. TRBV1 is a recognized pseudogene. This CDR3 has 18 amino acids. The DNA for the CDR3 is TGCACCAGCAGCCCGACTGCTGGACAGGGTGGCTATAATTCACCCCTCCACTTT. This codes for CTSSPTAGQGGYNSPLHF.

This clone was picked up a small number of times. V is TRBV4-1 and J is TRBJ2-5; D is undetermined. The CDR3 covers 13 residues. In germline, CDR1 is MGHRA, CDR2 YSYEKL. V was shortened by 4 bases and J by 5 bases, with 11 bases between the two germline ends. Here the CDR3 DNA reads TGCGCCAGCAGCCCCGGGTCCTACGAGACCCAGTACTTC. Residues: CASSPGSYETQYF.

V gene TRBV19 combines with J gene TRBJ1-1; D may be TRBD1 (6 bases). The V gene lost 5 bases and the J gene lost 1 base, with 11 bases spanning the gap. The germline V gene has CDR1 LNHDA and CDR2 SQIVND (reference sequence). The CDR3 is 14 residues long. This CDR3 is CASSPRGQNTEAFF. The CDR3 region has the DNA TGTGCCAGTAGTCCCAGGGGCCAGAACACTGAAGCTTTCTTT.

This chain connects TRBV9 to TRBJ1-2, with D possibly matching TRBD1 (5 bases). The V gene's germline CDR1 is SGDLS and CDR2 YYNGEE. The germline V and J ends were trimmed by 0 bases and 2 bases, with 11 bases remaining between them. The CDR3 extends over 15 amino acids. The CDR3 nucleotides read TGTGCCAGCAGCGTAGGTCTGGGGGGAAACTATGGCTACACCTTC. Amino acid sequence: CASSVGLGGNYGYTF.

The chain carries TRBV23-1 and TRBJ2-7, with D possibly being TRBD2 (6 bases). TRBV23-1 is an ORF, with its function uncertain. This CDR3 is 15 amino acids long. Between the trimmed V and J ends, which lost 0 bases and 3 bases, there was a span of 12 bases. The chain's CDR3 is CASSQSETAGYEQYF. In DNA form, the CDR3 reads TGCGCCAGCAGTCAATCCGAAACAGCGGGCTACGAGCAGTACTTC.

The CDR3, as DNA: TGTGCCAGCAGCTTTCAAGGGGCCCAAGTGGCTTTCTTT. This encodes CASSFQGAQVAFF. The chain employs TRBV5-4 and TRBJ1-1; tentative D call: TRBD1 (5 bases). CDR3 length equals 13 residues. Germline V gene lookup returns CDR1 SGHNT and CDR2 YYREEE (reference sequence). V dropped 2 bases and J dropped 11 bases, with 16 bases sitting between them.

This chain links TRBV9 with TRBJ2-1; 8 nucleotides agree with TRBD1. Germline CDR1 SGDLS, CDR2 YYNGEE. This CDR3 has 15 amino acids. V lost 3 bases to trimming and J lost 5 bases; unmatched junction nucleotides: 7. The CDR3 sequence is CASSATGVMNNEQFF. The CDR3 DNA reads as TGTGCCAGCAGCGCGACAGGGGTAATGAACAATGAGCAGTTCTTC.

The V call is TRBV1, the J call TRBJ2-4; TRBD2 reflects the table's D call only, with no check against the DNA. TRBV1 has pseudogene status. The CDR3 extends over 14 amino acids. The CDR3 sequence: CPISGGLCRNIQYF. CDR3 DNA: TGCCCCATAAGCGGGGGGCTGTGCAGGAACATTCAGTACTTC.

The gene calls are TRBV6-6 and TRBJ2-1; 10 bases are shared with TRBD2. Germline assignment: CDR1 MNHNY and CDR2 SVGAGI (reference sequence). The CDR3 has 16 residues. V lost 0 bases and J lost 4; bases outside the gene matches: 3. CDR3 loop: CASSYSASGGYNEQFF. The CDR3, as DNA: TGTGCCAGCAGTTACTCGGCTAGCGGGGGTTACAATGAGCAGTTCTTC.

This clone was recorded many times. The chain combines TRBV28 with TRBJ1-5; TRBD1 aligns across 7 bases. V lost 4 bases, J lost 2 bases, and 8 bases stayed unmatched. Germline lookup yields CDR1 MDHEN and CDR2 SYDVKM. The CDR3 has 16 residues. CDR3 sequence (DNA): TGTGCCAGCAGTTCCCTCACAGGGGAGCGCAATCAGCCCCAGCATTTT. Its protein product is CASSSLTGERNQPQHF.

The chain is built from TRBV19 and TRBJ1-1, with a possible D match to TRBD1 (6 bases). Germline CDR1 and CDR2: LNHDA and SQIVND (reference sequence). The CDR3 length is 15 residues. V was cut by 7 bases and J by 5 bases, with 20 bases left in between. CDR3 sequence (DNA): TGTGCCAGTACCCCCGCGGGGGGGGGCAGAACTGAAGCTTTCTTT. It codes for CASTPAGGGRTEAFF.

This chain links TRBV19 with TRBJ1-2, with no clear D. Trimming shortened V by 8 bases and J by 4 bases, and 11 bases separated the two germline ends. CDR3 length equals 12 residues. CDR1 and CDR2 from the germline V gene are LNHDA and SQIVND (reference sequence). CDR3: CASSQRVYGYTF. For the CDR3, the DNA is TGTGCCAGTTCTCAGAGGGTCTATGGCTACACCTTC.

This clone was counted a single time. The V call is TRBV4-2, the J call TRBJ1-2; unclear D gene. The V gene lost 0 bases and the J gene lost 1 base, with 12 bases spanning the gap. Per the germline V gene, CDR1 is LGHNA and CDR2 is YNFKEQ. The CDR3 loop spans 16 amino acids. CDR3 residues: CASSQDGSGNNYGYTF. CDR3 in DNA: TGTGCCAGCAGCCAAGATGGTTCCGGGAATAACTATGGCTACACCTTC.

The V and J genes are TRBV5-4 and TRBJ2-1, with 11 bases matching TRBD2. V lost 4 bases and J lost 10; bases outside the gene matches: 7. The V gene's germline CDR1 is SGHNT and CDR2 YYREEE (reference sequence). This CDR3 comprises 14 residues. CDR3 in amino acids: CASSLTSGAGEQFF. CDR3 bases: TGTGCCAGCAGCCTGACTAGCGGGGCCGGGGAGCAGTTCTTC.

The chain is built from TRBV2 and TRBJ1-2, with 8 bases matching TRBD1. Germline trimming cut 9 bases from V and 8 bases from J; bases unmatched to any gene: 11. The CDR3 is made up of 13 amino acids. In germline, CDR1 is SNHLY, CDR2 FYNNEI. CDR3 region: CASSWTGNKGYTF. The DNA for the CDR3 is TGTGCCAGTTCCTGGACAGGGAATAAAGGCTACACCTTC. The whole variable domain, remainder taken from reference TRBV2 and TRBJ1-2, is EPEVTQTPSHQVTQMGQEVILRCVPISNHLYFYWYRQILGQKVEFLVSFYNNEISEKSEIFDDQFSVERPDGSNFTLKIRSTKLEDSAMYFCASSWTGNKGYTFGSGTRLTVV.